Listed below are T cell receptor beta chains from one sample, sequenced in a study of blood T cell repertoires in COVID-19. The data were produced by immunoSEQ multiplex PCR, yet TCRdb's version contains in-frame clones alone and is incomplete. The top ten clones hold 15% to 20% of a sample with 200,000 or so clones, 84% of them seen once. Sequences were obtained from peripheral blood. The receptor source for this set is a human donor in a cohort sampled during active COVID-19. Both conserved end residues are trimmed from each CDR3. Clone size is shown for a subset of rows, as once, few, many or a class of expanded clone.

v_gene: TRBV5-1; abundance: .; CDR3aa: ASSPGGRVQETQY
v_gene: TRBV5-6; abundance: .; CDR3aa: ASSWGQGLQGYT
v_gene: TRBV28; abundance: .; CDR3aa: ASSFDGARYGYT
v_gene: TRBV7-2; abundance: .; CDR3aa: ASSLQVTSGNTIY
v_gene: TRBV2; abundance: .; CDR3aa: ASSADRGKYTEAF
v_gene: TRBV28; abundance: .; CDR3aa: ASSQGQGTQY
v_gene: TRBV4-2; abundance: few; CDR3aa: ASSQEQGGNSPLH
v_gene: TRBV5-1; abundance: .; CDR3aa: ASSESPGSTGQDTQY
v_gene: TRBV5-6; abundance: .; CDR3aa: ASSLFRGATQGRHNEQF
v_gene: TRBV28; abundance: .; CDR3aa: ASRGGQHTDTQY
v_gene: TRBV25-1; abundance: .; CDR3aa: ASSEHDSHYGYT
v_gene: TRBV6-5; abundance: once; CDR3aa: ASSGLAPGELF